What follows are 13 T cell receptor beta chains derived from one specimen sequenced in a study of T cell repertoires in aging, cancer and after chemotherapy. Peripheral blood genomic DNA, not sorted cells or RNA, was the template. TRB rearrangements spanning V, D and J were amplified using mixed TRB-A/B primers. TCRdb used MiXCR to reprocess the multiplex PCR reads, holding one entry per CDR3 protein. In the table there are some 8,000 distinct CDR3 sequences, 32% of which are singletons. The material sequenced was blood. Receptor source: a human donor in good health.

A few counts support this clonotype. The chain uses TRBV6-5 and TRBJ1-5; D is undetermined. Germline loops: CDR1 MNHEY, CDR2 SVGAGI. V dropped 5 bases and J dropped 0 bases, with 5 bases sitting between them. This CDR3 spans 13 amino acids. The CDR3 protein is CASSVDSNQPQHF. CDR3 DNA sequence: TGTGCCAGCAGTGTAGATAGCAATCAGCCCCAGCATTTT.

The chain combines TRBV6-2 or TRBV6-3 with TRBJ2-7; tentatively, D is TRBD1 (6 bases). The V and J ends lost 6 bases and 2 bases respectively, with 17 bases between them. The CDR3 totals 15 residues. Germline CDR1 and CDR2: MNHEY and SVGEGT. This CDR3 is CASRRTGHGTYEQYF. The CDR3 DNA follows: TGTGCCAGCAGGCGCACGGGACACGGTACCTACGAGCAGTACTTC.

This clonotype occurred a few times. The J gene is TRBJ2-7, the V gene TRBV6-5; 7 positions match TRBD2. CDR1 and CDR2 from the germline V gene are MNHEY and SVGAGI. The CDR3 contains 14 residues. V lost 5 bases, J lost 1 base, and 5 bases stayed unmatched. CDR3 protein: CASSRLAQSYEQYF. The CDR3 nucleotides read TGTGCCAGCAGTCGACTAGCCCAGTCCTACGAGCAGTACTTC.

This clonotype appeared a few times. The V gene is TRBV12-3 or TRBV12-4, the J gene TRBJ1-1, with a possible D match to TRBD1 (6 bases). The CDR3 runs 15 residues. Trimming left V 5 bases short and J 1 base short, with 14 bases between. In DNA form, the CDR3 reads TGTGCCAGCAGTCCGTCGGGAGGGGGGAACACTGAAGCTTTCTTT. Translating it yields CASSPSGGGNTEAFF.

The chain recombines TRBV5-1 with TRBJ1-6; D gene ambiguous. The CDR3 contains 16 residues. The V end was cut by 2 bases, the J end by 10 bases, with 19 bases between. CDR1 and CDR2 from the germline V gene are SGHRS and YFSETQ. CDR3 DNA: TGCGCCAGCAGCTTAGAAACGACGGGAGTTGGGTCACCCCTCCACTTT. Translation: CASSLETTGVGSPLHF.

This clonotype was observed a few times. The chain recombines TRBV6-2 or TRBV6-3 with TRBJ2-1; no firm D call. In germline, CDR1 is MNHEY, CDR2 SVGEGT. The CDR3 is 16 residues long. Trimming pared 6 bases from V and 8 bases from J, leaving 23 bases between. CDR3 sequence: CASRFSQSSLGYEQFF. The CDR3, as DNA: TGTGCCAGCAGATTCTCCCAGTCATCTCTAGGCTATGAGCAGTTCTTC.

The V and J genes are TRBV7-2 and TRBJ2-7; 8 nucleotides agree with TRBD1. Germline assignment: CDR1 SGHTA and CDR2 FQGNSA. V was clipped by 2 bases and J by 7 bases; unmatched bases: 10. The CDR3 is 15 residues long. CDR3: CASSLMTGVRREQYF. The CDR3 nucleotides read TGTGCCAGCAGCTTAATGACAGGGGTAAGAAGAGAGCAGTACTTC. Based on the CDR3 plus reference TRBV7-2 and TRBJ2-7, the full variable domain is GAGVSQSPSNKVTEKGKDVELRCDPISGHTALYWYRQSLGQGLEFLIYFQGNSAPDKSGLPSDRFSAERTGGSVSTLTIQRTQQEDSAVYLCASSLMTGVRREQYFGPGTRLTVT.

V is TRBV27 and J is TRBJ2-7; D may match TRBD1 or TRBD2 (5 bases each). Germline CDR1 reads MNHEY; CDR2 reads SMNVEV (reference sequence). The CDR3 covers 14 residues. The V end was cut by 6 bases, the J end by 0 bases, with 12 bases between. CDR3 residues: CASSLRDGSYEQYF. Written as DNA, the CDR3 is TGTGCCAGCAGCCTCCGGGACGGCTCCTACGAGCAGTACTTC.

This clonotype has just a few counts. The gene calls are TRBV20-1 and TRBJ2-7, with 7 bases lining up with TRBD1. CDR3 length equals 14 residues. Germline CDR1 DFQATT, CDR2 SNEGSKA (reference sequence). After removal of 6 bases from V and 0 bases from J, the junction contained 8 bases not matched to a gene. In DNA, the CDR3 is TGCAGTGCCCCGGGACAGTACAGCTCCTACGAGCAGTACTTC. It codes for CSAPGQYSSYEQYF.

The J gene is TRBJ1-5, the V gene TRBV6-2 or TRBV6-3; possibly TRBD1 for D (5 bases). Germline loops: CDR1 MNHEY, CDR2 SVGEGT. This CDR3 is 13 amino acids long. V shed 7 bases and J shed 14 bases, with 21 bases lying between them. This CDR3 reads CASKGTGGGLEHF. CDR3 sequence (DNA): TGTGCCAGCAAAGGAACAGGTGGAGGATTGGAGCATTTT.

The gene calls are TRBV5-6 and TRBJ2-5; D is undetermined. The ends were cut back, 0 bases at V and 3 bases at J, with 9 bases in the middle. Germline CDR1 and CDR2: SGHDT and YYEEEE. The CDR3 runs to 14 residues. In nucleotides, the CDR3 is TGTGCCAGCAGCTTGGTGGTAGGGAAAGAGACCCAGTACTTC. It specifies CASSLVVGKETQYF.

The chain couples TRBV6-5 to TRBJ2-2; perhaps TRBD1 as D (6 bases). Trimming removed 6 bases from V and 4 bases from J, with 12 bases in between. The CDR3 contains 14 residues. Germline V lookup: CDR1 MNHEY, CDR2 SVGAGI. This CDR3 reads CASRNRVSTGELFF. The CDR3 bases are TGTGCCAGCAGAAACAGGGTTTCCACCGGGGAGCTGTTTTTT.

By its share, this clonotype is medium-sized. The rearrangement uses TRBV15 and TRBJ2-3; D call uncertain. Trimming cost V 1 base and J 4 bases, with 3 bases left between them. The germline V gene encodes CDR1 LNHNV and CDR2 YYDKDF (reference sequence). This CDR3 spans 12 amino acids. CDR3: CATSRGADTQYF. CDR3 nucleotide sequence: TGTGCCACCAGCAGAGGGGCAGATACGCAGTATTTT.